One and the same sample provided the 31 T cell receptor beta chains below, sequenced in a study of blood T cells in healthy people across ages. Combining a sample-barcoded 5' primer with a J-beta primer mix, a second PCR ran for roughly 7 to 12 cycles. One entry per CDR3 protein, called by TCRdb with MiXCR from the 5' RACE reads. The sample lists 790,000 or so distinct CDR3 sequences, 45% to 70% occurring once. Sequencing used blood. The receptors originated from a man aged 40-49 years in good health.

CDR3: CASSQMDRHTEAFF. CDR3 coding DNA: TGTGCCAGCAGCCAAATGGACAGACACACTGAAGCTTTCTTT. The chain is built from TRBV3-1 and TRBJ1-1, with TRBD1 as a possible D gene (6 bases). V lost 2 bases to trimming and J lost 3 bases, with 10 bases between them. CDR1 LGHDT and CDR2 YNNKEL come from the germline V gene (reference sequence). The CDR3 length is 14 residues.

V usage is TRBV28 and J usage is TRBJ2-4, with no clear D. V was clipped by 2 bases and J by 2 bases, with 10 bases between them. The CDR3 runs to 15 residues. The V gene's germline CDR1 is MDHEN and CDR2 SYDVKM. CDR3 nucleotides: TGTGCCAGCAGTTTACAAGGGTCTTCCAAAAACATTCAGTACTTC. Translated, it gives CASSLQGSSKNIQYF.

The chain combines TRBV2 with TRBJ2-6, with 7 bases that match TRBD1. CDR3 length: 18 residues. In germline, CDR1 is SNHLY, CDR2 FYNNEI. V lost 7 bases, J lost 3 bases, and 15 bases stayed unmatched. The chain's CDR3 is CASKFDRDRGGGANVLTF. The CDR3 DNA is TGTGCCAGCAAATTCGACAGGGATCGTGGAGGTGGGGCCAACGTCCTGACTTTC.

This chain links TRBV25-1 with TRBJ2-1; D may match TRBD1 or TRBD2 (5 bases each). Germline CDR1 is MGHDK and CDR2 is SYGVNS. V dropped 2 bases and J dropped 8 bases, with 16 bases sitting between them. The CDR3 totals 15 residues. The CDR3 DNA sequence: TGTGCCAGCAGTGAAACTGGGGGAAACGACTATGAGCAGTTCTTC. Translating gives CASSETGGNDYEQFF.

The rearrangement uses TRBV25-1 and TRBJ1-1; 9 bases match TRBD1. Germline V lookup: CDR1 MGHDK, CDR2 SYGVNS. CDR3 length: 14 amino acids. With 2 bases clipped from V and 4 bases from J, the junction kept 2 bases outside the gene matches. The CDR3 sequence: CASSEGTGRTEAFF. The CDR3 DNA sequence: TGTGCCAGCAGTGAAGGGACAGGGCGCACTGAAGCTTTCTTT.

The V call is TRBV7-8, the J call TRBJ2-1; 7 positions match TRBD2. V lost 1 base, J lost 8 bases, and 5 bases stayed unmatched. This CDR3 is built from 14 residues. CDR1 is SGHVS and CDR2 is FQNEAQ in the germline V gene. CDR3 DNA: TGTGCCAGCAGCTTAGTGGTTGGGGGGGATGAGCAGTTCTTC. Translation: CASSLVVGGDEQFF. The full variable domain, its missing parts supplied by reference TRBV7-8 and TRBJ2-1, is GAGVSQSPRYKVAKRGQDVALRCDPISGHVSLFWYQQALGQGPEFLTYFQNEAQLDKSGLPSDRFFAERPEGSVSTLKIQRTQQEDSAVYLCASSLVVGGDEQFFGPGTRLTVL.

The V and J genes are TRBV12-3 or TRBV12-4 and TRBJ2-3; D is unresolved. V dropped 3 bases and J dropped 1 base, with 8 bases sitting between them. The CDR3 runs to 14 residues. The CDR3 reads CASSFSSGTDTQYF. The CDR3 coding sequence is TGTGCCAGCAGTTTTTCTAGTGGCACAGATACGCAGTATTTT.

Here the CDR3 DNA reads TGTGCCAGCAGCTCGCGAGAGGGTTCATCTAATGAAAAACTGTTTTTT. Encoded protein: CASSSREGSSNEKLFF. V and J are TRBV7-2 and TRBJ1-4; no firm D call. V lost 4 bases and J lost 3, with 15 bases in between. CDR3 length equals 16 residues. Per the germline V gene, CDR1 is SGHTA and CDR2 is FQGNSA.

This rearrangement joins TRBV12-3 or TRBV12-4 to TRBJ2-2; maybe TRBD1 (6 bases). V lost 3 bases and J lost 0, with 11 bases in between. The CDR3 loop spans 16 amino acids. The CDR3 reads CASSFIRGSNTGELFF. The CDR3 region has the DNA TGTGCCAGCAGTTTTATCAGGGGTTCGAACACCGGGGAGCTGTTTTTT.

In the case of this clonotype: No conserved phenylalanine or tryptophan ends this CDR3, so it is likely a read error. The chain has TRBV7-2 and TRBJ2-6; 7 bases line up with TRBD1. This CDR3 spans 17 amino acids. The germline V gene has CDR1 SGHTA and CDR2 FQGNSA. V lost 5 bases to trimming and J lost 0 bases; unmatched junction nucleotides: 7. CDR3 loop: CASSPDRKYSGANVLTL. In nucleotides, the CDR3 is TGTGCCAGCAGCCCGGACAGGAAGTACTCTGGGGCCAACGTCCTGACTCTC.

This clonotype showed up many times. The rearrangement uses TRBV6-1 and TRBJ2-4; D possibly uses TRBD1 or TRBD2 (6 bases each). The CDR3 runs to 16 residues. The germline V and J ends were trimmed by 1 base and 2 bases, with 12 bases remaining between them. The V gene's germline CDR1 is MNHNS and CDR2 SASEGT. CDR3 sequence: CASSEVSGAPKNIQYF. Written as DNA, the CDR3 is TGTGCCAGCAGTGAAGTCTCGGGGGCCCCCAAAAACATTCAGTACTTC.

The rearrangement links TRBV7-9 to TRBJ2-4; possibly TRBD2 for D (5 bases). With the DNA end fitting TRBJ2-7 better, the J assignment may be wrong. Germline V lookup: CDR1 SEHNR, CDR2 FQNEAQ (reference sequence). This CDR3 comprises 12 residues. The CDR3 nucleotides are TGTGCCAGCAGCTCCTCGGGGATCGAGCAGTACTTC. It is translated as CASSSSGIEQYF.

The chain has TRBV5-1 and TRBJ2-5; D remains ambiguous. The CDR3 length is 14 residues. V lost 1 base to trimming and J lost 11 bases, with 18 bases between them. The germline gives CDR1 SGHRS, CDR2 YFSETQ. The CDR3 loop reads CASSLMGLKVEQYF. Here the CDR3 DNA reads TGCGCCAGCAGCTTGATGGGTTTGAAGGTAGAGCAGTACTTC.

This clonotype was counted between two and nine times. This chain connects TRBV5-5 to TRBJ2-3; TRBD2 matches 10 bases. The CDR3 consists of 16 residues. Germline CDR1 SGHKS, CDR2 YYEKEE (reference sequence). J gave up 0 bases and V 4 bases, and 5 bases lay outside the gene matches. CDR3 region: CASSILAGASTDTQYF. The CDR3 nucleotides are TGTGCCAGCAGCATTCTAGCGGGGGCTAGCACAGATACGCAGTATTTT.

This clonotype was recorded a few times. The CDR3 loop reads CASSDRTGGRYNEQFF. The CDR3 DNA sequence: TGTGCCAGCAGCGACCGAACAGGGGGGAGGTACAATGAGCAGTTCTTC. This chain joins TRBV9 and TRBJ2-1; 8 bases are a match to TRBD1. The CDR3 consists of 16 residues. Germline assignment: CDR1 SGDLS and CDR2 YYNGEE. With 3 bases clipped from V and 4 bases from J, the junction kept 9 bases outside the gene matches. The full variable domain, completed using reference TRBV9 and TRBJ2-1, is DSGVTQTPKHLITATGQRVTLRCSPRSGDLSVYWYQQSLDQGLQFLIQYYNGEERAKGNILERFSAQQFPDLHSELNLSSLELGDSALYFCASSDRTGGRYNEQFFGPGTRLTVL.

This chain connects TRBV12-3 or TRBV12-4 to TRBJ2-3; either TRBD1 or TRBD2 may fit D (5 bases each). The CDR3 loop spans 15 amino acids. Trimming removed 3 bases at V and 6 bases at J, with 16 bases between. The CDR3 region has the DNA TGTGCCAGCAGTTTCGGGGCGGTAGGGGCGGATACGCAGTATTTT. As protein: CASSFGAVGADTQYF.

This chain connects TRBV5-4 to TRBJ2-7, with D perhaps TRBD1 (5 bases). CDR3 length equals 14 residues. Germline values: CDR1 SGHNT, CDR2 YYREEE (reference sequence). Trimming left V 3 bases short and J 2 bases short, with 12 bases between. In DNA form, the CDR3 reads TGTGCCAGCAGCTGGGATTGGGGCACCTACGAGCAGTACTTC. Protein sequence: CASSWDWGTYEQYF.

The rearrangement links TRBV20-1 to TRBJ2-3, with unresolved D. Germline V lookup: CDR1 DFQATT, CDR2 SNEGSKA (reference sequence). V lost 3 bases, J lost 2 bases, and 6 bases lay in between. CDR3 length equals 12 residues. The CDR3 DNA reads TGCAGTGCTAGCGGCTTCACAGATACGCAGTATTTT. Its protein product is CSASGFTDTQYF.

This sequence joins TRBV5-6 and TRBJ2-7, with no clear D. Germline V gene sequence: CDR1 SGHDT, CDR2 YYEEEE. The CDR3 totals 15 residues. The ends were cut back, 0 bases at V and 1 base at J, with 11 bases in the middle. CDR3 sequence: CASSLVRLRSYEQYF. The CDR3 region has the DNA TGTGCCAGCAGCTTGGTTCGGCTGCGTTCCTACGAGCAGTACTTC.

The table lists this clonotype with a few counts. The gene calls are TRBV12-3 or TRBV12-4 and TRBJ2-1, with 7 nucleotides matching TRBD2. The ends lost 5 bases at V and 5 bases at J; junction bases unmatched: 3. This CDR3 is 13 amino acids long. The CDR3 region is CASSHRGDNEQFF. CDR3 nucleotide sequence: TGTGCCAGCAGTCACCGGGGGGACAATGAGCAGTTCTTC.

This chain uses TRBV29-1 with TRBJ2-1; D tentatively reads TRBD1 or TRBD2 (5 bases each). Per the germline V gene, CDR1 is SQVTM and CDR2 is ANQGSEA. The CDR3 has 10 residues. V shed 4 bases and J shed 10 bases, with 8 bases lying between them. CDR3 loop: CSVGDLEQFF. DNA of the CDR3: TGCAGCGTTGGGGACCTCGAGCAGTTCTTC.

The CDR3 nucleotides are TGTGCCAGCAGTGACGTGGGGGGGCGCTTGGAGCAGTTCTTC. It is translated as CASSDVGGRLEQFF. The rearrangement uses TRBV25-1 and TRBJ2-1, with TRBD2 as a possible D gene (7 bases). The germline V gene encodes CDR1 MGHDK and CDR2 SYGVNS. V gave up 3 bases and J gave up 10 bases, with 16 bases separating them. The CDR3 runs to 14 residues.

The rearrangement uses TRBV20-1 and TRBJ2-7; D remains unclear. The CDR3 runs 16 residues. The V gene lost 0 bases and the J gene lost 5 bases, with 20 bases spanning the gap. Per germline, CDR1 DFQATT and CDR2 SNEGSKA (reference sequence). The CDR3 nucleotides are TGCAGTGCTAGAGATCGATCAGTCGCCCGAAGGGACGAGCAGTACTTC. This codes for CSARDRSVARRDEQYF.

The V call is TRBV18, the J call TRBJ1-4; D is unclear. The CDR3 length is 14 residues. With 6 bases removed from V and 8 bases from J, the gap between germline ends came to 16 bases. Germline values: CDR1 KGHSH, CDR2 LQKENI. The CDR3 spells CASSAPGMTEKLFF. The CDR3, as DNA: TGTGCCAGCTCTGCACCCGGGATGACCGAAAAACTGTTTTTT.

This rearrangement joins TRBV3-1 to TRBJ2-1; weak D call: TRBD2 (5 bases). Between the trimmed V and J ends, which lost 6 bases and 5 bases, there was a span of 14 bases. The CDR3 spans 14 residues. Germline-derived CDR1 and CDR2 are LGHDT and YNNKEL (reference sequence). For the CDR3, the DNA is TGTGCCAGCAGTCTTCAGCCTAGCAACAATGAGCAGTTCTTC. This codes for CASSLQPSNNEQFF.

Comment on this clonotype: Sequence at one end of the junction differs from germline and may be a read error. The gene calls are TRBV20-1 and TRBJ2-5, with 9 bases aligning to TRBD2. The tail of the sequence fits TRBJ2-7 better, so the J call may be wrong. The CDR3 spans 12 residues. The germline gives CDR1 DFQATT, CDR2 SNEGSKA (reference sequence). CDR3 protein: CSAREREDEQYF. CDR3 DNA: TGCAGTGCGAGAGAGCGGGAGGACGAGCAGTACTTC.

As concerns this clonotype: Possible read error: a much larger clone is one base away. The genes are TRBV20-1 and TRBJ2-1, with D perhaps matching TRBD2 (5 bases). Germline V CDR1 and CDR2: DFQATT, SNEGSKA (reference sequence). V was clipped by 5 bases and J by 6 bases, with 17 bases between them. This CDR3 is 14 amino acids long. The CDR3 DNA sequence: TGCAGTGCTGGACGGGGATCCGACCGCAATGAGCAGTTCTTC. This encodes CSAGRGSDRNEQFF.

The chain combines TRBV7-9 with TRBJ1-1; weak D call: TRBD1 (6 bases). The germline gives CDR1 SEHNR, CDR2 FQNEAQ (reference sequence). V lost 6 bases and J 4 bases, leaving 24 bases between the germline ends. The CDR3 has 17 amino acids. In nucleotides, the CDR3 is TGTGCCAGCAGGAAGCTGGGGGGGCGGGTCGGAGGCACTGAAGCTTTCTTT. Amino acids: CASRKLGGRVGGTEAFF.

The table lists this clonotype with a few counts. The chain uses TRBV4-1 and TRBJ2-5, with D possibly TRBD1 on 6 matching bases. The CDR3 contains 16 residues. Germline loops: CDR1 MGHRA, CDR2 YSYEKL. The V and J ends lost 3 bases and 1 base respectively, with 15 bases between them. The CDR3 here is CASSQGNNRVQETQYF. The CDR3 coding sequence is TGCGCCAGCAGCCAGGGTAATAACAGGGTCCAAGAGACCCAGTACTTC.

This chain joins TRBV9 and TRBJ1-1; D may be TRBD1 (5 bases). Germline V gene sequence: CDR1 SGDLS, CDR2 YYNGEE. Trimming took off 3 bases at V and 3 bases at J, with 15 bases between the two ends. This CDR3 has 15 amino acids. CDR3 loop: CASSGGTLGDTEAFF. In DNA form, the CDR3 reads TGTGCCAGCAGCGGGGGGACGTTGGGGGACACTGAAGCTTTCTTT.

This clonotype appeared once. One base away lies a much larger clone, so this may be a sequencing read error. The chain joins TRBV7-9 to TRBJ1-1, with 9 bases identical to TRBD1. Germline CDR1 reads SEHNR; CDR2 reads FQNEAQ (reference sequence). The CDR3 spans 12 residues. The CDR3 nucleotides read TGTGTCAGCAGCCCCGGGACAGGGGAAGCTTTCTTT. This encodes CVSSPGTGEAFF.